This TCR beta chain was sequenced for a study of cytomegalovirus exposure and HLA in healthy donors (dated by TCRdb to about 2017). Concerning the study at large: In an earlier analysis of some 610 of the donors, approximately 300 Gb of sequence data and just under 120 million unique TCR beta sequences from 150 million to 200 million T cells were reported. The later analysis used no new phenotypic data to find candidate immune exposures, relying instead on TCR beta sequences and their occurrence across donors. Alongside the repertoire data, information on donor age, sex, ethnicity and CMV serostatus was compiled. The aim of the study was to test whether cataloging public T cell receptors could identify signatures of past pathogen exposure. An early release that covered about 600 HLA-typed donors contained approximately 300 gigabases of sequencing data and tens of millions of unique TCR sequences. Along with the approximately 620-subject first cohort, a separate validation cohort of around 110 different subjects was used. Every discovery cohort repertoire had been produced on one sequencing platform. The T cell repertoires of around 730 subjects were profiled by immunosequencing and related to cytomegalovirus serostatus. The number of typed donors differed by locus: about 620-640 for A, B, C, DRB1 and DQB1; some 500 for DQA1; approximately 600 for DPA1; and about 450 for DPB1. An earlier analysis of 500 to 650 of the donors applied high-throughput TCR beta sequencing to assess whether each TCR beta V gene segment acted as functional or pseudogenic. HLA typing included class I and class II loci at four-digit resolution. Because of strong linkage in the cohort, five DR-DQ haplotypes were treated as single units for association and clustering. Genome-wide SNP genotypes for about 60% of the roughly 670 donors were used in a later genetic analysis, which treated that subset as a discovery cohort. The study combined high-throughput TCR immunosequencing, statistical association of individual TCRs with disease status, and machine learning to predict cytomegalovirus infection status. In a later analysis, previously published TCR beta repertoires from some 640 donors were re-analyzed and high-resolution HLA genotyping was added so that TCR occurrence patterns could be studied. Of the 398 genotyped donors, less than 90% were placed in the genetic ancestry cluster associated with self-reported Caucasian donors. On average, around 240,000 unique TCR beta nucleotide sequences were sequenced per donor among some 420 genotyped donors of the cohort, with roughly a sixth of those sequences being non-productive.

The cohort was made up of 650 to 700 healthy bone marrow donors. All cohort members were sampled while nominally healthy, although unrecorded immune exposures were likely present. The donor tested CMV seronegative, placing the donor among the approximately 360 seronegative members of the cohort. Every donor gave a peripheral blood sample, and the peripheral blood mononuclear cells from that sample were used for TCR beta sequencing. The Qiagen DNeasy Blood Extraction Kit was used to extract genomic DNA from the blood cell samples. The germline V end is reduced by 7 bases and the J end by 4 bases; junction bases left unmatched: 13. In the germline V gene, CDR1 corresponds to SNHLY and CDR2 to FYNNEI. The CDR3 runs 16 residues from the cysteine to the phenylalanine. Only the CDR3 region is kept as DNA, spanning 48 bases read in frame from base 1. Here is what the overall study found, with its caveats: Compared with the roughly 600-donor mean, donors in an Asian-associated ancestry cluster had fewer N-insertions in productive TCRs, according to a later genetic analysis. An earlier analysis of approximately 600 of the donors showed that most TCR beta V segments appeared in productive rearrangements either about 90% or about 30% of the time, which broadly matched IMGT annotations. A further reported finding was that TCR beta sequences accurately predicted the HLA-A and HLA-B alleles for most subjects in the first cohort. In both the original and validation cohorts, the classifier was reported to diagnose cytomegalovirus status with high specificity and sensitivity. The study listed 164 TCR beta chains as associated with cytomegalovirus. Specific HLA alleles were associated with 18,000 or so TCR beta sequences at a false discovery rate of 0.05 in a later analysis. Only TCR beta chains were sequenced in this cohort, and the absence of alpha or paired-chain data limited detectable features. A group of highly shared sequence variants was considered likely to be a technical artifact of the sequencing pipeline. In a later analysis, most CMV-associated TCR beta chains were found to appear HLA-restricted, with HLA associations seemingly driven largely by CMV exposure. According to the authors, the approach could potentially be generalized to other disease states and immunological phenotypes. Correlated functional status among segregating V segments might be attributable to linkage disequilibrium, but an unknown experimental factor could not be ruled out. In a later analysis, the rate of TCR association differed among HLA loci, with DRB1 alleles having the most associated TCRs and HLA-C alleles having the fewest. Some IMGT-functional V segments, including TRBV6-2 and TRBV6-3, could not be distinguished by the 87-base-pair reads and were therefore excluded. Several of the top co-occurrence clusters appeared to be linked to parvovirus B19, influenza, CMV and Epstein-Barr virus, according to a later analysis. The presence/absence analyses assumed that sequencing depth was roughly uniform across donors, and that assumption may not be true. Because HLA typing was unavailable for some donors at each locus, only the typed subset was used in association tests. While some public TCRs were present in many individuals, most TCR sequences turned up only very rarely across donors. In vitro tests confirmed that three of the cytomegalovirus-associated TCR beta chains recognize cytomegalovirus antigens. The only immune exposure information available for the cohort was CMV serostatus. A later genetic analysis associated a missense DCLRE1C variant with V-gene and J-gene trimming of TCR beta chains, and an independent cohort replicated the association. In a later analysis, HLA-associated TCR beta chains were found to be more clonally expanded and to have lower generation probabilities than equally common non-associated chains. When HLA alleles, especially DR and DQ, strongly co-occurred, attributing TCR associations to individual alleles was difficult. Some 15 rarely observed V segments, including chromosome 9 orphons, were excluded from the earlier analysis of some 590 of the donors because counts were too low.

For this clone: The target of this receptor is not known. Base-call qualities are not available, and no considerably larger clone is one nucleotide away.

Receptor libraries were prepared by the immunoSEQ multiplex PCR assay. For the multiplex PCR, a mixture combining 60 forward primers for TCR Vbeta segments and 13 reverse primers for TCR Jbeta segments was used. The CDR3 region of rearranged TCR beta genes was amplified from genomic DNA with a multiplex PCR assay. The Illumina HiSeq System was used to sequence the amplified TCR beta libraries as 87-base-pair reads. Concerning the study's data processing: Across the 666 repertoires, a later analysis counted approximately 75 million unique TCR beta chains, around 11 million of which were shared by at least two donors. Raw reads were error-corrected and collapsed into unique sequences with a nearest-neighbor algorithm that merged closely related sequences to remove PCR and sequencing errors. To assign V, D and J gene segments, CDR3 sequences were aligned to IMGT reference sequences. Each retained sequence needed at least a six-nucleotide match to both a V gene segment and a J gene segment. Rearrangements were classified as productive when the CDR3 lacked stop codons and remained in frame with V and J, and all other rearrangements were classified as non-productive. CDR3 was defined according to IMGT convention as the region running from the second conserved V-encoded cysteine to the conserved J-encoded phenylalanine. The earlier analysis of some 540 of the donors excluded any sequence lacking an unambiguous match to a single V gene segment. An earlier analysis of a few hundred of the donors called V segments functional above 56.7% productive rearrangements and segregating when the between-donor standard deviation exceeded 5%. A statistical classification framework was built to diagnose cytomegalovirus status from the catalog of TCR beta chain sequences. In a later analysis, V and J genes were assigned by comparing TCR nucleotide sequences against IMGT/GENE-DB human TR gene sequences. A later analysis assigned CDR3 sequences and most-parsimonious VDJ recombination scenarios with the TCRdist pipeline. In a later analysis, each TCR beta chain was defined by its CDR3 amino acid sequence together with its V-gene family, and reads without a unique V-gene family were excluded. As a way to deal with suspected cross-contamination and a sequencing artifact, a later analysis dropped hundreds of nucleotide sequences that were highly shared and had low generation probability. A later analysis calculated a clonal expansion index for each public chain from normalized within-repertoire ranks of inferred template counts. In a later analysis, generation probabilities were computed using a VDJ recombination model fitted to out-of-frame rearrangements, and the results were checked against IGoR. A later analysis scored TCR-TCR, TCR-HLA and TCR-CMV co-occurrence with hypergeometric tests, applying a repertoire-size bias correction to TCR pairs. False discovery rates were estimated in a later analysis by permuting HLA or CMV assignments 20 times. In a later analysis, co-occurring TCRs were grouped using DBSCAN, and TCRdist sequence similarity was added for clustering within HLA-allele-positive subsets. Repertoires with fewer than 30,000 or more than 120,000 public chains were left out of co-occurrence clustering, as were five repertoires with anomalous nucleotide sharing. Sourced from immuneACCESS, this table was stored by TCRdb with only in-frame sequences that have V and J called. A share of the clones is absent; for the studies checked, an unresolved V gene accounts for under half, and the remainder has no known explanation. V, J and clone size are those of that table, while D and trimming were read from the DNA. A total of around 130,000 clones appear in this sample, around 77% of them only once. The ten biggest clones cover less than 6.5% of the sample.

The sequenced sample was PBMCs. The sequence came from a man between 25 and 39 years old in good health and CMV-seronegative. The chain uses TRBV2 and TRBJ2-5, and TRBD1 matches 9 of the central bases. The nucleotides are TGTGCCAGCACCCAATACCGGGACAGGGTATCAGAGACCCAGTACTTC. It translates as CASTQYRDRVSETQYF.